Following are 16 T cell receptor beta chains from one sample sequenced in a study of cytotoxic CD8 clonotypes in ibrutinib-treated CLL. TCRdb's copy holds only in-frame clones and misses some; the assay was immunoSEQ multiplex PCR. The top ten hold 2% to 2.5% of the sample, which has 150,000 or so clones, 70% to 90% seen once. The sequenced sample was PBMCs, obtained after 24 months of ibrutinib treatment. The receptors here all came from a human donor with chronic lymphocytic leukemia.

The chain is built from TRBV28 and TRBJ2-7; D not certain. Between the trimmed V and J ends, which lost 4 bases and 6 bases, there was a span of 16 bases. The CDR3 length is 14 residues. CDR1 MDHEN and CDR2 SYDVKM come from the germline V gene. CDR3 sequence: CASSSPGLISEQYF. The DNA of the CDR3 is TGTGCCAGCAGTTCCCCGGGCCTAATCTCCGAGCAGTACTTC. Variable domain in full (rest from reference TRBV28 and TRBJ2-7): DVKVTQSSRYLVKRTGEKVFLECVQDMDHENMFWYRQDPGLGLRLIYFSYDVKMKEKGDIPEGYSVSREKKERFSLILESASTNQTSMYLCASSSPGLISEQYFGPGTRLTVT.

The rearrangement links TRBV4-1 to TRBJ1-4, with D hard to call. This CDR3 has 14 amino acids. Germline CDR1 MGHRA, CDR2 YSYEKL. V was cut by 2 bases and J by 7 bases, with 11 bases left in between. This CDR3 reads CASSQTGIGEKLFF. The CDR3 region has the DNA TGCGCCAGCAGCCAAACGGGTATAGGTGAAAAACTGTTTTTT.

The chain has TRBV6-5 and TRBJ1-5; TRBD1 matches 7 bases. CDR3 size: 14 residues. V lost 6 bases, J lost 7 bases, and 9 bases stayed unmatched. Germline V gene sequence: CDR1 MNHEY, CDR2 SVGAGI. The CDR3 loop reads CASSPRQGPQPQHF. CDR3 sequence (DNA): TGTGCCAGCAGCCCCCGACAGGGCCCCCAGCCCCAGCATTTT.

V gene TRBV25-1 combines with J gene TRBJ2-7; D is uncertain. From germline, CDR1 is MGHDK and CDR2 SYGVNS. The CDR3 contains 13 residues. Trimming pared 6 bases from V and 0 bases from J, leaving 9 bases between. In nucleotides, the CDR3 is TGTGCCAGCAGGAGCTCCGGCTCCTACGAGCAGTACTTC. This encodes CASRSSGSYEQYF.

The chain employs TRBV11-2 and TRBJ1-6; D perhaps matches TRBD1 (5 bases). The length of the CDR3 is 16 residues. Germline CDR1 SGHAT, CDR2 FQNNGV. V gave up 5 bases and J gave up 6 bases, with 17 bases separating them. CDR3 sequence reads: CASSPARGVVNSPLHF. The CDR3, as DNA: TGTGCCAGCAGCCCCGCGCGGGGGGTTGTTAATTCACCCCTCCACTTT. The full variable domain, completed using reference TRBV11-2 and TRBJ1-6, is EAGVAQSPRYKIIEKRQSVAFWCNPISGHATLYWYQQILGQGPKLLIQFQNNGVVDDSQLPKDRFSAERLKGVDSTLKIQPAKLEDSAVYLCASSPARGVVNSPLHFGNGTRLTVT.

The rearrangement uses TRBV5-1 and TRBJ2-1, with 8 positions matching TRBD1. V dropped 4 bases and J dropped 7; count of bases not matched to a gene: 7. CDR1 is SGHRS and CDR2 is YFSETQ in the germline V gene. The CDR3 has 14 amino acids. DNA of the CDR3: TGCGCCAGCAGCACCGGACAGGGAAGGAATGAGCAGTTCTTC. Translated: CASSTGQGRNEQFF. Filled out from reference TRBV5-1 and TRBJ2-1, the complete variable domain reads KAGVTQTPRYLIKTRGQQVTLSCSPISGHRSVSWYQQTPGQGLQFLFEYFSETQRNKGNFPGRFSGRQFSNSRSEMNVSTLELGDSALYLCASSTGQGRNEQFFGPGTRLTVL.

The chain couples TRBV28 to TRBJ1-6, with TRBD1 as a possible D gene (5 bases). There are 15 residues in the CDR3. Germline CDR1 is MDHEN and CDR2 is SYDVKM. V lost 2 bases and J lost 5, with 10 bases in between. CDR3 amino acids: CASSLGASHNSPLHF. The CDR3, as DNA: TGTGCCAGCAGTTTAGGGGCCAGCCATAATTCACCCCTCCACTTT.

The chain's CDR3 is CASSPGHFYGYTF. Written as DNA, the CDR3 is TGTGCCAGCTCCCCAGGACATTTCTATGGCTACACCTTC. The chain combines TRBV27 with TRBJ1-2; TRBD1 might be the D (5 bases). The germline gives CDR1 MNHEY, CDR2 SMNVEV (reference sequence). The V gene lost 8 bases and the J gene lost 4 bases, with 14 bases spanning the gap. The CDR3 sequence is 13 residues long.

This clone has just a few counts. The V gene is TRBV28, the J gene TRBJ1-2; D is unresolved. The CDR3 contains 13 residues. Trimming took off 3 bases at V and 3 bases at J, with 8 bases between the two ends. Per germline, CDR1 MDHEN and CDR2 SYDVKM. CDR3 residues: CASSLASDYGYTF. The CDR3, as DNA: TGTGCCAGCAGTTTGGCCTCAGACTATGGCTACACCTTC.

V is TRBV7-2 and J is TRBJ1-1; D gene ambiguous. The CDR3 runs 15 residues. Trimming took 1 base from V and 5 from J, leaving 14 bases between them. Germline V gene lookup returns CDR1 SGHTA and CDR2 FQGNSA. This CDR3 is CASSLGLLYLTEAFF. The CDR3, as DNA: TGTGCCAGCAGCTTAGGGTTACTTTATTTGACTGAAGCTTTCTTT.

The rearrangement uses TRBV5-1 and TRBJ1-1, with D perhaps matching TRBD1 (5 bases). V lost 4 bases and J lost 4, with 14 bases in between. This CDR3 region has 14 residues. Germline V gene data show CDR1 as SGHRS and CDR2 as YFSETQ. The CDR3 sequence is CASSVNGAATEAFF. The DNA for the CDR3 is TGCGCCAGCAGCGTAAATGGGGCAGCCACTGAAGCTTTCTTT.

The J gene is TRBJ1-2, the V gene TRBV12-2; the D call TRBD1 from the table was never checked on the DNA. TRBV12-2 is an annotated pseudogene. The CDR3 extends over 17 amino acids. The CDR3 loop is CASRLAEKSGCNYGYTF. The CDR3 bases are TGTGCAAGTCGCTTAGCGGAAAAGTCAGGGTGTAACTATGGCTACACCTTC.

V is TRBV4-1 and J is TRBJ2-1; 8 nucleotides agree with TRBD2. This CDR3 region has 18 residues. V gave up 1 base and J gave up 3 bases; unmatched junction bases: 11. Per the germline V gene, CDR1 is MGHRA and CDR2 is YSYEKL. CDR3 DNA: TGCGCCAGCAGCCAAGCCCCACCGCTAGCGGGCAACTACAATGAGCAGTTCTTC. Encoded protein: CASSQAPPLAGNYNEQFF.

The chain combines TRBV5-6 with TRBJ1-4; D is perhaps TRBD1 (5 bases). The CDR3 is 15 amino acids. CDR1 and CDR2 (germline): SGHDT, YYEEEE. V was trimmed by 3 bases and J by 7 bases, leaving 16 bases between them. CDR3 residues: CASSSLGGESEKLFF. As DNA, the CDR3 is TGTGCCAGCAGCTCATTGGGAGGGGAGTCTGAAAAACTGTTTTTT.

The chain has TRBV7-9 and TRBJ2-7; possible D gene TRBD2, 5 bases. The CDR3 is made up of 17 amino acids. Trimming took 2 bases from V and 3 from J, leaving 20 bases between them. CDR1 SEHNR and CDR2 FQNEAQ come from the germline V gene (reference sequence). CDR3 protein: CASSLNRGRDLHYEQYF. The CDR3 DNA reads TGTGCCAGCAGCTTAAATCGGGGTCGCGATTTGCACTACGAGCAGTACTTC. The full variable domain, rest sourced from reference TRBV7-9 and TRBJ2-7, is DTGVSQNPRHKITKRGQNVTFRCDPISEHNRLYWYRQTLGQGPEFLTYFQNEAQLEKSRLLSDRFSAERPKGSFSTLEIQRTEQGDSAMYLCASSLNRGRDLHYEQYFGPGTRLTVT.

The chain employs TRBV28 and TRBJ1-5; D remains ambiguous. Germline assignment: CDR1 MDHEN and CDR2 SYDVKM. CDR3 length: 14 amino acids. With 3 bases removed from V and 4 bases from J, the gap between germline ends came to 10 bases. The DNA for the CDR3 is TGTGCCAGCAGTTTCCGTTTTCAGAATCAGCCCCAGCATTTT. The encoded protein is CASSFRFQNQPQHF.